The source of this TCR beta chain is a study of synovial regulatory T cells in juvenile arthritis. Background on the study: Over 5 patients were on methotrexate and a few were untreated. Points from the study as a whole: Synovial Tregs shared more CDR3 sequences with iaTregs than other blood Tregs. iaTreg TCR repertoires were largely private across patients and partially overlapped synovial Teff and blood CPL. Blood Treg cells that were inflammation-associated showed lower TCR diversity than other blood Treg cells.

Frequency places this clone as medium-sized. Its antigen is still unknown. The protocol was immunoSEQ multiplex PCR, while the TCRdb copy is restricted to in-frame clones and leaves out a portion. In total, the table holds some 990 clones. The iaTreg subset was defined as HLA-DR+ Treg cells. What was sequenced was Treg cells from blood. The subset denotes: HLA-DR+ inflammation-associated blood Treg cells. The TCR was taken from a donor aged 2-30 years with juvenile idiopathic arthritis.

The chain's CDR3 is CASRSTVYYEQYF. V is TRBV6-4 and J is TRBJ2-7; the TCRdb D gene call, TRBD1, has no DNA to confirm it. Germline V gene lookup returns CDR1 MRHNA and CDR2 SNTAGT. CDR3 length equals 13 residues. No coding sequence is recorded.